This T cell receptor (beta chain) was observed in a study of memory CD4+ T cells and cytomegalovirus serostatus. Overall study: Donors were healthy Belgian adults, 9 CMV seropositive and approximately 25 seronegative.

Study-level results: Suggested: most of the CMV-linked TCR signature lies in CD4+ memory cells. Each of some 67 CMV-associated TCRbeta sequences occurred in one to five individuals.

Germline CDR1 is SQVTM and CDR2 is ANQGSEA. V was shortened by 4 bases and J by 3 bases, with 10 bases between the two germline ends. The CDR3 covers 12 residues. The data were produced by immunoSEQ multiplex PCR, yet TCRdb's version contains in-frame clones alone and is incomplete. The sample has some 60,000 clones, over 65% seen once. Single viable CD3+CD4+CD8-CD45RO+ cells were sorted as the memory CD4+ T cells. After thawing, CD4+ T cells were positively selected. Points on this clone: Its specificity is not known.

The source of this sequence is an adult in good health and CMV-seropositive. Sequencing used memory CD4+ T cells from blood. This chain joins TRBV29-1 and TRBJ2-7, with D possibly matching TRBD1 (5 bases). CDR3 DNA: TGCAGCGTTGGGGCAGGGATCTACGAGCAGTACTTC. This encodes CSVGAGIYEQYF.